The 24 T cell receptor beta chains given below trace back to one sample, sequenced in a study of a mutant IDH1 vaccine in newly diagnosed glioma (dated by TCRdb to about 2021). Taken with the paper, the label for time point translates to: week 35, safety follow-up. A 20-mer mutant IDH1 peptide at 300 micrograms in Montanide made up each vaccine dose, which was injected subcutaneously together with topical imiquimod. For these receptors, no antigen is known. The library was generated by the immunoSEQ multiplex PCR assay. The table was pulled from immuneACCESS by TCRdb, which kept in-frame rearrangements only. Such tables lose some clones; where checked, under half of the loss comes from unresolved V genes, and the rest has no known cause. This sample lists around 32,000 clones; approximately 79% were detected once. Approximately 9.4% of the sample is taken by the ten largest. The material sequenced was PBMCs, taken from a glioma patient whose treatment included an IDH1 peptide vaccine. These receptors all stem from a woman in her 30s with glioma. Some clones in this sample may be carry-over from other donors' samples.

This clone was picked up one time. V is TRBV19 and J is TRBJ1-4; D gene uncertain. This CDR3 has 15 amino acids. The germline V and J ends were trimmed by 7 bases and 4 bases, with 16 bases remaining between them. Germline CDR1 reads LNHDA; CDR2 reads SQIVND (reference sequence). The CDR3 here is CASNQIRALNEKLFF. CDR3 sequence (DNA): TGTGCCAGTAACCAAATCCGGGCACTTAATGAAAAACTGTTTTTT.

This clone has a handful of counts. This chain links TRBV10-2 with TRBJ1-1; D gene unclear. V was clipped by 1 base and J by 3 bases, with 12 bases between them. Germline V gene lookup returns CDR1 WSHSY and CDR2 SAAADI. The CDR3 sequence is 15 residues long. CDR3 amino acids: CASSEFPARDTEAFF. The DNA for the CDR3 is TGCGCCAGCAGTGAGTTCCCCGCCCGAGACACTGAAGCTTTCTTT.

V usage is TRBV6-5 and J usage is TRBJ2-7, with D perhaps assigned TRBD1 or TRBD2 (5 bases each). The length of the CDR3 is 14 residues. With 6 bases removed from V and 3 bases from J, the gap between germline ends came to 15 bases. Germline loops: CDR1 MNHEY, CDR2 SVGAGI. Written as DNA, the CDR3 is TGTGCCAGCAGAAGGGACGGACCCATCTACGAGCAGTACTTC. It yields the protein CASRRDGPIYEQYF.

This sequence joins TRBV19 and TRBJ1-2; D gene unclear. The CDR3 has 12 amino acids. Trimming removed 5 bases from V and 8 bases from J, with 12 bases in between. Germline CDR1 LNHDA, CDR2 SQIVND (reference sequence). The CDR3: CASSPHKGGYTF. In DNA form, the CDR3 reads TGTGCCAGTAGTCCCCACAAGGGCGGCTACACCTTC. The variable domain in full, with the rest retrieved from reference TRBV19 and TRBJ1-2, is DGGITQSPKYLFRKEGQNVTLSCEQNLNHDAMYWYRQDPGQGLRLIYYSQIVNDFQKGDIAEGYSVSREKKESFPLTVTSAQKNPTAFYLCASSPHKGGYTFGSGTRLTVV.

Only one count was recorded for this clone. V and J are TRBV10-1 and TRBJ1-5; D gene ambiguous. The CDR3 consists of 12 residues. Per germline, CDR1 WNHNN and CDR2 SYGVQD (reference sequence). V dropped 7 bases and J dropped 7 bases, with 11 bases sitting between them. CDR3 in DNA: TGCGCCAGCACCCACACGCCCCAGCCCCAGCATTTT. Protein: CASTHTPQPQHF.

CDR3 sequence (DNA): TGCGCCAGCAGTGAAAACAACATTCAGTACTTC. Encoded protein: CASSENNIQYF. The V call is TRBV10-1, the J call TRBJ2-4; D ambiguous. CDR1 and CDR2 (germline): WNHNN, SYGVQD (reference sequence). The CDR3 has 11 amino acids. Trimming removed 3 bases from V and 7 bases from J, with 4 bases in between.

V gene TRBV30 combines with J gene TRBJ2-1; 10 bases fit TRBD2. The trim removed 8 bases at V and 7 bases at J, leaving 8 bases unmatched. Per germline, CDR1 GTSNPN and CDR2 SVGIG (reference sequence). CDR3 length: 13 amino acids. The CDR3 reads CARGAGGPNEQFF. In DNA form, the CDR3 reads TGTGCCCGGGGAGCGGGAGGGCCGAATGAGCAGTTCTTC.

The V and J genes are TRBV4-1 and TRBJ1-5; no clear D gene. Trimming stripped 1 base from V and 7 bases from J, with 17 bases between. CDR1 and CDR2 (germline): MGHRA, YSYEKL. This CDR3 has 16 amino acids. The CDR3 bases are TGCGCCAGCAGCCAAGTCATCTTGCCTGCCGGACAGCCCCAGCATTTT. Amino acids: CASSQVILPAGQPQHF.

DNA of the CDR3: TGTGCCAGCAGCCTAATGGGCTGGGTGGGTTCCCCCCAGCATTTT. Amino acids: CASSLMGWVGSPQHF. The chain carries TRBV5-5 and TRBJ1-5; no clear D. The CDR3 is 15 residues long. Trimming shortened V by 4 bases and J by 10 bases, and 21 bases separated the two germline ends. Germline loops: CDR1 SGHKS, CDR2 YYEKEE (reference sequence).

J is TRBJ2-1 and V is TRBV29-1, with 7 bases aligning to TRBD2. The V gene end was trimmed by 6 bases and the J gene end by 3 bases; junction bases not matched to a gene: 11. CDR1 and CDR2 (germline): SQVTM, ANQGSEA. There are 15 residues in the CDR3. The CDR3 is CSVVGGGSGYNEQFF. CDR3 sequence (DNA): TGCAGCGTCGTTGGGGGAGGGAGTGGCTACAATGAGCAGTTCTTC.

The chain carries TRBV19 and TRBJ1-2; TRBD1 might be the D (5 bases). The CDR3 has 13 amino acids. Germline CDR1 is LNHDA and CDR2 is SQIVND (reference sequence). V was cut by 5 bases and J by 4 bases, with 11 bases left in between. The CDR3 nucleotides read TGTGCCAGTAGTTTCACAGGACCCTATGGCTACACCTTC. The encoded protein is CASSFTGPYGYTF.

The V and J genes are TRBV12-5 and TRBJ2-7; D assignment may be TRBD1 or TRBD2 (6 bases each). Germline V gene data show CDR1 as LGHNT and CDR2 as FRNRAP. The CDR3 covers 14 residues. V was cut by 7 bases and J by 4 bases, with 17 bases left in between. This CDR3 is CASALGGRGYEQYF. In DNA, the CDR3 is TGTGCTAGTGCTCTAGGGGGGAGAGGGTACGAGCAGTACTTC.

The chain combines TRBV7-9 with TRBJ1-2; the D gene is possibly TRBD1 (6 bases). Per germline, CDR1 SEHNR and CDR2 FQNEAQ (reference sequence). The V and J ends lost 0 bases and 4 bases respectively, with 9 bases between them. This CDR3 spans 14 amino acids. CDR3 loop: CASSLATGPYGYTF. In DNA form, the CDR3 reads TGTGCCAGCAGCTTAGCGACAGGACCCTATGGCTACACCTTC.

The genes are TRBV29-1 and TRBJ1-3; D not resolved. There are 12 residues in the CDR3. The germline V gene encodes CDR1 SQVTM and CDR2 ANQGSEA. The ends were cut back, 6 bases at V and 3 bases at J, with 9 bases in the middle. CDR3 DNA: TGCAGCGTCCGACAAATTGGAAACACCATATATTTT. Protein product: CSVRQIGNTIYF.

The genes are TRBV6-6 and TRBJ1-3; D unresolved. The germline CDR1 and CDR2 sequences are MNHNY and SVGAGI (reference sequence). The CDR3 covers 12 residues. V gave up 4 bases and J gave up 3 bases, with 4 bases separating them. Here the CDR3 DNA reads TGTGCCAGCAGTTTAAGTGGAAACACCATATATTTT. It specifies CASSLSGNTIYF.

CDR3 loop: CASSWGLDSPEQYF. The CDR3 DNA follows: TGTGCCAGCAGCTGGGGACTAGACTCCCCCGAGCAGTACTTC. The chain uses TRBV13 and TRBJ2-7, with TRBD2 matching 8 bases. CDR3 length equals 14 residues. The V gene's germline CDR1 is PRHDT and CDR2 FYEKMQ (reference sequence). Trimming took 4 bases from V and 6 from J; bases not matched to a gene: 8.

The J gene is TRBJ1-5, the V gene TRBV10-1; TRBD1 aligns across 7 bases. The trim removed 8 bases at V and 6 bases at J, leaving 19 bases unmatched. The germline gives CDR1 WNHNN, CDR2 SYGVQD (reference sequence). The CDR3 is made up of 17 amino acids. CDR3 nucleotides: TGCGCCAGCCCTCAAGACAGGGTTTGCGGCGAAGGTCAGCCCCAGCATTTT. This translates into CASPQDRVCGEGQPQHF.

The chain joins TRBV6-1 to TRBJ2-7; 7 positions agree with TRBD1. The CDR3 is made up of 14 amino acids. CDR1 is MNHNS and CDR2 is SASEGT in the germline V gene. V lost 2 bases and J lost 2; bases outside the gene matches: 3. CDR3 residues: CASSEKGQTYEQYF. The DNA of the CDR3 is TGTGCCAGCAGTGAAAAGGGACAGACCTACGAGCAGTACTTC.

CDR3 in amino acids: CASSLVPSGNTGELFF. The CDR3 DNA sequence: TGTGCCAGCAGCTTGGTCCCTAGTGGGAACACCGGGGAGCTGTTTTTT. The chain joins TRBV5-6 to TRBJ2-2; D not certain. This CDR3 has 16 amino acids. CDR1 and CDR2 (germline): SGHDT, YYEEEE. The V and J ends lost 0 bases and 1 base respectively, with 10 bases between them.

This clone was observed a single time. The rearrangement links TRBV14 to TRBJ2-1, with D possibly matching TRBD1 (5 bases). This CDR3 is 14 amino acids long. V lost 4 bases and J lost 6, with 13 bases in between. The V gene's germline CDR1 is SGHDN and CDR2 FVKESK. The CDR3 spells CASSLQGRGNEQFF. The CDR3 DNA follows: TGTGCCAGCAGCCTTCAGGGAAGGGGCAATGAGCAGTTCTTC. Full variable domain (remainder filled in from reference TRBV14 and TRBJ2-1): EAGVTQFPSHSVIEKGQTVTLRCDPISGHDNLYWYRRVMGKEIKFLLHFVKESKQDESGMPNNRFLAERTGGTYSTLKVQPAELEDSGVYFCASSLQGRGNEQFFGPGTRLTVL.

This clone is termed medium-sized. V gene TRBV9 combines with J gene TRBJ1-1, with D uncertain. The CDR3 loop spans 14 amino acids. V was shortened by 4 bases and J by 3 bases, with 13 bases between the two germline ends. Germline V lookup: CDR1 SGDLS, CDR2 YYNGEE. The CDR3 loop is CASSSYFRDTEAFF. The CDR3 region has the DNA TGTGCCAGCAGCTCTTACTTTAGGGACACTGAAGCTTTCTTT.

In this sample, this clone turned up once. The chain combines TRBV6-1 with TRBJ2-7; D is possibly TRBD2 (6 bases). This CDR3 spans 15 amino acids. Trimming took off 5 bases at V and 2 bases at J, with 16 bases between the two ends. Germline lookup yields CDR1 MNHNS and CDR2 SASEGT. CDR3: CASSQRRASTYEQYF. CDR3 sequence (DNA): TGTGCCAGCAGTCAAAGGAGGGCTTCCACCTACGAGCAGTACTTC.

This chain joins TRBV30 and TRBJ1-3; D unresolved. The germline V and J ends were trimmed by 2 bases and 10 bases, with 9 bases remaining between them. CDR3 length: 11 residues. CDR1 and CDR2 (germline): GTSNPN, SVGIG (reference sequence). CDR3 loop: CAWSSRETIYF. The CDR3 nucleotides are TGTGCCTGGAGTTCCCGGGAAACCATATATTTT.

The chain employs TRBV29-1 and TRBJ2-5, with 7 bases fitting TRBD2. Per germline, CDR1 SQVTM and CDR2 ANQGSEA. The CDR3 is made up of 12 amino acids. J was trimmed by 5 bases and V by 7 bases; bases with no gene match: 7. CDR3 region: CSGVLGGETQYF. For the CDR3, the DNA is TGCAGCGGTGTGTTGGGGGGGGAGACCCAGTACTTC.